What follows is one T cell receptor (beta chain) and its context. Its antigen is not known. This sample is part of a study of OX40 agonist ivuxolimab in advanced cancers. Study overall: Patients were dosed intravenously with ivuxolimab at 0.01 to 10 mg/kg every 2 weeks. Three patients, one with hepatocellular carcinoma and two with cutaneous melanoma, responded partially. Study-level results: Partial responders treated at 0.1-3.0 mg/kg exhibited clonal expansion among the lowest measured.

Trimming left V 0 bases short and J 4 bases short, with 8 bases between. CDR1 and CDR2 (germline): SGDLS, YYNGEE. The CDR3 extends over 14 amino acids. Method: immunoSEQ multiplex PCR; TCRdb's copy keeps in-frame clones and lacks some. The profile shows tens of thousands of clones, around 90% of them singletons. The rearrangement uses TRBV9 and TRBJ2-1; D is undetermined. The receptor's source is an adult with an advanced solid tumor such as melanoma, head and neck, liver or kidney cancer. The specimen comprised CD4+ or CD8+ T cells sorted from blood, sampled in a trial of the OX40 agonist ivuxolimab. In DNA form, the CDR3 reads TGTGCCAGCAGCGTAGGTGGTCTTTACAATGAGCAGTTCTTC. This translates into CASSVGGLYNEQFF.